The following is a T cell receptor beta chain sequence with its context. The sample is drawn from a study of chronic HIV infection and antiretroviral therapy. A single record per CDR3 protein comes from TCRdb applying MiXCR to the 5' RACE reads. The sample includes 45,000 to 55,000 distinct CDR3 sequences, over 15% of them seen just once. Trimming took off 7 bases at V and 10 bases at J, with 11 bases between the two ends. The CDR3 totals 11 residues. Germline V CDR1 and CDR2: MNHEY, SVGAGI. The specimen was peripheral blood. The V call is TRBV6-5, the J call TRBJ2-1, with a weak D call TRBD1 (5 bases). The receptor was isolated from an adult who had HIV and had not received antiretroviral therapy, or was an uninfected healthy control (not recorded which). The CDR3 nucleotides are TGTGCCAGCACCGGACATGGGGAGCAGTTCTTC. Encoded protein: CASTGHGEQFF.